The 11 T cell receptor beta chains given below trace back to one sample, sequenced in a study of identical twins. TCRdb reprocessed the 5' RACE reads via MiXCR and lists one record per CDR3 protein. The sample comprises 570,000 or so distinct CDR3 sequences, around 9.6% of which are singletons, and 3% rests with the top ten. These data were also reused for a study on yellow fever vaccine responses in identical twins.

Specimen: PBMCs. The receptors stem from a woman aged 18-29 years in good health.

This clonotype came up many times. The V and J genes are TRBV7-9 and TRBJ2-1; possibly TRBD1 for D (6 bases). Trimming pared 5 bases from V and 4 bases from J, leaving 21 bases between. This CDR3 has 17 residues. CDR1 and CDR2 from the germline V gene are SEHNR and FQNEAQ (reference sequence). CDR3 residues: CASSPSPSRGHYNEQFF. The CDR3 region has the DNA TGTGCCAGCAGCCCCAGCCCGTCCAGGGGACATTACAATGAGCAGTTCTTC.

In this sample, this clonotype turned up a few times. This sequence joins TRBV18 and TRBJ1-1, with TRBD1 matching 7 bases. CDR3 length equals 14 residues. CDR1 is KGHSH and CDR2 is LQKENI in the germline V gene. V was pared by 6 bases and J by 8 bases, with 12 bases of the junction left unmatched. CDR3 sequence: CASSLGQPGSEAFF. The CDR3 bases are TGTGCCAGCTCCCTGGGACAGCCAGGTTCCGAAGCTTTCTTT.

This clonotype was observed many times. CDR3 in DNA: TGTGCCAGTAGTCCAAATGGGAGACGGACGAACACTGAAGCTTTCTTT. Protein: CASSPNGRRTNTEAFF. V is TRBV19 and J is TRBJ1-1; D is ambiguous. V was pared by 5 bases and J by 1 base, with 17 bases between. Germline V gene lookup returns CDR1 LNHDA and CDR2 SQIVND (reference sequence). The CDR3 totals 16 residues.

This chain links TRBV30 with TRBJ2-5; D gene uncertain. The CDR3 sequence is 10 residues long. V was shortened by 5 bases and J by 3 bases, with 4 bases between the two germline ends. Looked up from germline, CDR1 is GTSNPN and CDR2 is SVGIG (reference sequence). Here the CDR3 DNA reads TGTGCCTGGGTAGAAGAGACCCAGTACTTC. Translation gives CAWVEETQYF. The full variable domain, completed using reference TRBV30 and TRBJ2-5, is SQTIHQWPATLVQPVGSPLSLECTVEGTSNPNLYWYRQAAGRGLQLLFYSVGIGQISSEVPQNLSASRPQDRQFILSSKKLLLSDSGFYLCAWVEETQYFGPGTRLLVL.

The sample holds a few counts of this clonotype. The gene calls are TRBV4-1 and TRBJ2-7; D is unresolved. Germline-derived CDR1 and CDR2 are MGHRA and YSYEKL. This CDR3 has 14 residues. The V and J ends lost 1 base and 2 bases respectively, with 9 bases between them. CDR3 nucleotides: TGCGCCAGCAGCCAAGTTAACTGGCCCTACGAGCAGTACTTC. It is translated as CASSQVNWPYEQYF.

This clonotype has a handful of counts. V usage is TRBV9 and J usage is TRBJ2-5; weak D call: TRBD2 (7 bases). The CDR3 is made up of 15 amino acids. V was cut by 0 bases and J by 2 bases, with 11 bases left in between. Germline V gene data show CDR1 as SGDLS and CDR2 as YYNGEE. For the CDR3, the DNA is TGTGCCAGCAGCGTAGCGGCGGGGGCACAAGAGACCCAGTACTTC. This translates into CASSVAAGAQETQYF.

This clonotype was observed at least ten times. The CDR3 DNA reads TGCAGCGTTGAAGAAGACAGGGACAATGAGCAGTTCTTC. Residues: CSVEEDRDNEQFF. The chain carries TRBV29-1 and TRBJ2-1, with 7 bases matching TRBD1. V was pared by 0 bases and J by 5 bases, with 1 base of the junction left unmatched. The CDR3 runs to 13 residues. Germline V CDR1 and CDR2: SQVTM, ANQGSEA.

There are many counts of this clonotype. This rearrangement joins TRBV6-2 or TRBV6-3 to TRBJ1-1; no clear D gene. The V end was cut by 2 bases, the J end by 2 bases, with 6 bases between. This CDR3 is built from 13 residues. Per the germline V gene, CDR1 is MNHEY and CDR2 is SVGEGT. The DNA of the CDR3 is TGTGCCAGCAGTTACCAGGCCAACACTGAAGCTTTCTTT. As protein: CASSYQANTEAFF.

This clonotype was counted a few times. The chain couples TRBV2 to TRBJ1-5; possibly TRBD1 for D (6 bases). The CDR3 runs 13 residues. CDR1 is SNHLY and CDR2 is FYNNEI in the germline V gene. Trimming took 6 bases from V and 4 from J, leaving 10 bases between them. CDR3 sequence: CASRDSLNQPQHF. Here the CDR3 DNA reads TGTGCCAGCAGGGACAGCCTGAATCAGCCCCAGCATTTT. Combining the CDR3 with reference TRBV2 and TRBJ1-5 gives the whole variable domain EPEVTQTPSHQVTQMGQEVILRCVPISNHLYFYWYRQILGQKVEFLVSFYNNEISEKSEIFDDQFSVERPDGSNFTLKIRSTKLEDSAMYFCASRDSLNQPQHFGDGTRLSIL.

The chain links TRBV29-1 to TRBJ1-1, with D uncertain. The CDR3 is 13 amino acids. Germline V gene data show CDR1 as SQVTM and CDR2 as ANQGSEA. V was pared by 4 bases and J by 1 base, with 10 bases between. CDR3 region: CSVVWIENTEAFF. The DNA for the CDR3 is TGCAGCGTTGTTTGGATTGAGAACACTGAAGCTTTCTTT.

The V gene is TRBV30, the J gene TRBJ2-6; D ambiguous. Trimming pared 4 bases from V and 1 base from J, leaving 2 bases between. The CDR3 extends over 12 amino acids. From germline, CDR1 is GTSNPN and CDR2 SVGIG (reference sequence). The CDR3 DNA reads as TGTGCCTGGAATTCTGGGGCCAACGTCCTGACTTTC. Encoded protein: CAWNSGANVLTF.